This is a list of T cell receptor beta chains from one sample in a study of blood T cell repertoires in COVID-19. Some clones are missing from TCRdb's copy, which holds only in-frame ones; the method was immunoSEQ multiplex PCR. The sample has roughly 140,000 clones, around 84% seen once; the top ten hold 13%. The sequencing sample was made of peripheral blood. Receptors originate from a man aged 60 to 69 with active or convalescent COVID-19. Each CDR3 is given with its conserved first and last residue. The D gene is left open where the match is weak. Clone size is shown for a subset of rows, as once, few, many or a class of expanded clone.

v_gene,j_gene,d_gene,abundance,CDR3nt,CDR3aa
TRBV10-1,TRBJ1-1,.,.,TGCGCCAGCAGTGAGTCGAGAGGCACTGAAGCTTTCTTT,CASSESRGTEAFF
TRBV2,TRBJ1-6,.,.,TGTGCCAGCAGTGAAACAGGCAGGTCGAATTCACCCCTCCACTTT,CASSETGRSNSPLHF
TRBV7-9,TRBJ2-1,.,.,TGTGCCAGCAGCTTAGCGACGGGGACACCTATGGGTGGGGAGCAGTTCTTC,CASSLATGTPMGGEQFF
TRBV30,TRBJ2-1,TRBD2,.,TGTGCCTGGAGTGCCGGGACTAGTTCGTTGAATGAGCAGTTCTTC,CAWSAGTSSLNEQFF
TRBV7-3,TRBJ2-3,.,few,TGTGCCAGCAGCATTGCCCAGGGAGATACGCAGTATTTT,CASSIAQGDTQYF
TRBV13,TRBJ2-7,TRBD1,.,TGTGCCAGCAGCCCCAGACAGGGAGTACCCTACGAGCAGTACTTC,CASSPRQGVPYEQYF
TRBV29-1,TRBJ2-3,.,.,TGCAGCGTTGAACCCTTGACAGCTTATAATACGCAGTATTTT,CSVEPLTAYNTQYF
TRBV6-1,TRBJ2-7,TRBD1,.,TGTGCCAGCAGCAAACACGGGACAGGGGGCTACGAGCAGTACTTC,CASSKHGTGGYEQYF
TRBV14,TRBJ2-5,.,.,TGTGCCAGCAGCCAAGCGAGACAGAGGACAGAGACCCAGTACTTC,CASSQARQRTETQYF
TRBV7-9,TRBJ1-2,.,.,TGTGCCAGCAGCATACTGGGGGCCTCTAACTATGGCTACACCTTC,CASSILGASNYGYTF
TRBV7-2,TRBJ2-3,TRBD2,.,TGTGCCAGCCGTTTTACGGGAGGGCATCCAGATACGCAGTATTTT,CASRFTGGHPDTQYF
TRBV6-6,TRBJ2-3,.,.,TGTGCCGCACGGCGGGACGAAACAGATACGCAGTATTTT,CAARRDETDTQYF
TRBV7-2,TRBJ2-7,.,once,TGTGCCAGCAGCTTAGATGGCGGCACCTACGAGCAGTACTTC,CASSLDGGTYEQYF
TRBV6-5,TRBJ1-2,.,.,TGTGCCAGCAGTTTACGGGCGGGGGTATATGGCTACACCTTC,CASSLRAGVYGYTF